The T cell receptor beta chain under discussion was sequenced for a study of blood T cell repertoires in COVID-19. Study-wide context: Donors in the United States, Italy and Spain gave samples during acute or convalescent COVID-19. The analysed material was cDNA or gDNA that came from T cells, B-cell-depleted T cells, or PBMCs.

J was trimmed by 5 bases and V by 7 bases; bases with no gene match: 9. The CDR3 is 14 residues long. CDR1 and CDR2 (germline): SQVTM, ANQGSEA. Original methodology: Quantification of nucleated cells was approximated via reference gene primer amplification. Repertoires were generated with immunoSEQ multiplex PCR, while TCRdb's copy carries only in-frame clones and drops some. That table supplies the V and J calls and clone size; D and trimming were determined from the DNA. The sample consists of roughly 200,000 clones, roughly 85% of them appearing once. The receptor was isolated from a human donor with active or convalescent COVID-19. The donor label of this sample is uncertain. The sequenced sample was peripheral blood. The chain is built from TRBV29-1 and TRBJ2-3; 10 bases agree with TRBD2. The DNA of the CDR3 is TGCAGCGCCTCAAGCGGGGGGGCAGGAGATACGCAGTATTTT. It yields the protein CSASSGGAGDTQYF.